This T cell receptor (beta chain) was documented in a study of blood T cell repertoires in COVID-19. For the study at large: Whether acute or convalescent, the COVID-19 samples came from the United States, Italy and Spain. In each case, the material was cDNA or gDNA derived from T cells, B-cell-depleted T cells, or PBMCs.

Germline assignment: CDR1 KGHDR and CDR2 SFDVKD. The CDR3 extends over 15 amino acids. V was pared by 3 bases and J by 3 bases, with 6 bases of the junction left unmatched. Generated by immunoSEQ multiplex PCR, the TCRdb table keeps only in-frame clones and is missing some. The data contain 300,000 to 400,000 clones, approximately 90% of them singletons. Sample: PBMCs or T cells enriched from blood (not recorded which). This chain joins TRBV24-1 and TRBJ2-7, with TRBD1 matching 8 bases. This clonotype was sampled from a woman under 30 who had recovered from COVID-19. The CDR3 here is CATSDPDRGGYEQYF. Written as DNA, the CDR3 is TGTGCCACCAGTGATCCCGACAGGGGTGGCTACGAGCAGTACTTC.